This is a list of T cell receptor beta chains from one sample in a study of early T cells in non-severe SARS-CoV-2 infection. TCRdb re-analysed the 5' RACE reads in MiXCR, keeping a single row per CDR3 protein. The sample shows 30,000 to 40,000 distinct CDR3 sequences, under 6% of them seen only once. Sequenced sample: whole blood. The receptor source for this set is an adult who was a healthcare worker with PCR-confirmed SARS-CoV-2 infection or an uninfected control (not recorded which). Each CDR3 is given without its conserved first and last residue.

TRBV9	TRBJ1-1	ASSPRQGLNTEAF
TRBV11-3	TRBJ2-1	ASMAIGGANNEQF
TRBV5-8	TRBJ2-3	ASSLGGTSSTDTQY
TRBV7-7	TRBJ2-5	ASSFGQGQETQY
TRBV28	TRBJ2-3	ASAGGVDTDTQY
TRBV5-6	TRBJ2-1	ASSLVQGDEQF
TRBV18	TRBJ2-5	ASSPETGGRETQY
TRBV4-3	TRBJ1-4	ASSQGQGAANEKLF
TRBV29-1	TRBJ2-5	SVGYMGTQY
TRBV7-8	TRBJ1-3	ASSLFGHLSGNTIY
TRBV3-2	TRBJ2-7	ASSQEGKRGSYEQY
TRBV7-9	TRBJ1-1	ASSLLQNTEAF
TRBV7-3	TRBJ2-7	ASSLFGGSEQY
TRBV27	TRBJ1-5	ASSLLAGSGPQH
TRBV7-9	TRBJ1-5	ASSLQGQPQH
TRBV10-1	TRBJ2-1	ASSEGSGSLYEQF
TRBV12-3/TRBV12-4	TRBJ2-7	ASSLRAGLGYEQY
TRBV28	TRBJ2-2	ASSLWLAGELF
TRBV6-2/TRBV6-3	TRBJ2-2	ASTPLAGGTEGGELF
TRBV7-6	TRBJ2-1	ASSEGSWGGDEQF
TRBV2	TRBJ2-3	ASSAAGQGRDTQY
TRBV20-1	TRBJ2-1	SVPRGYNEQF
TRBV30	TRBJ1-2	AWSRTGAHT
TRBV6-5	TRBJ1-2	ASSYSAGYYGYT
TRBV12-3/TRBV12-4	TRBJ1-5	ASSFGDSNQPQH
TRBV21-1	TRBJ1-1	ASSILTGR
TRBV23-1	TRBJ2-4	ASSGRGG
TRBV7-2	TRBJ2-7	ASSPQGGAGDEQY
TRBV2	TRBJ2-1	ASIPSRSSDEQF
TRBV29-1	TRBJ2-7	SVGRTVDSYEQY
TRBV12-3/TRBV12-4	TRBJ1-1	ASRKTGVTEAF